This T cell receptor (beta chain) was sequenced for a study of CD8+CD57+ T cells in acquired aplastic anemia. Study summary: On average, sorted CD4+ and CD8+ cells gave approximately 3 ug of DNA. Read counts for CD4+ cells (from healthy donors) averaged around 11 million.

For CDR3 and TCR beta VDJ profiling, genomic DNA was the template used. TCRdb recomputed calls from the reads with MiXCR, one row per CDR3 protein. The sample includes roughly 160,000 distinct CDR3 sequences, 63% seen only once; the top ten take less than 55%. Study-level results: Patients showed no significant difference from controls in CD8+ Simpson's diversity. Found in both controls and patients were twenty-nine CD8+ CDR3 sequences.

Germline CDR1 reads SGDLS; CDR2 reads YYNGEE. The CDR3 has 16 amino acids. V was cut by 6 bases and J by 5 bases, with 20 bases left in between. As concerns this clonotype: Its antigen is as yet unknown.

The chain recombines TRBV9 with TRBJ1-4, with a possible D match to TRBD1 (6 bases). The source material was sorted CD4+, CD8+, or CD8+CD57+ T cells (not recorded which) from PBMCs. This TCR derives from a human donor in good health. In nucleotides, the CDR3 is TGTGCCAGCACCCTGATCACGGGGGGCCAGAATGAAAAACTGTTTTTT. It yields the protein CASTLITGGQNEKLFF.